This T cell receptor beta chain originates from a study of cytomegalovirus exposure and HLA in healthy donors. Study observations and caveats: Most TCR beta V segments were productive about 87% or about 30% of the time in an earlier analysis. Several of the most significant clusters appeared linked to common viral pathogens, based on a later analysis. Clonal expansion, a later analysis showed, was greater in HLA-associated TCR beta chains than in equally common others.

This PCR relied on a set of 60 Vbeta primers and 13 Jbeta primers. Clones were sequenced by immunoSEQ multiplex PCR, and TCRdb holds only the in-frame ones, with some missing. The sample contains approximately 150,000 clones, approximately 84% of which appear only once. A note on this clone: Its antigen is not identified.

Germline CDR1 reads SGHRS; CDR2 reads YFSETQ. There are 17 residues in the CDR3. V shed 4 bases and J 6 bases; nucleotides not matched to a gene: 17. The source is a girl under 18 in good health and CMV-seropositive. The V gene is TRBV5-1, the J gene TRBJ1-1, with TRBD1 matching 8 bases. Sequencing was performed on PBMCs. The CDR3 sequence: CASSPTGQGGLASEAFF. For the CDR3, the DNA is TGCGCCAGCAGCCCAACCGGACAGGGCGGGTTGGCATCTGAAGCTTTCTTT.